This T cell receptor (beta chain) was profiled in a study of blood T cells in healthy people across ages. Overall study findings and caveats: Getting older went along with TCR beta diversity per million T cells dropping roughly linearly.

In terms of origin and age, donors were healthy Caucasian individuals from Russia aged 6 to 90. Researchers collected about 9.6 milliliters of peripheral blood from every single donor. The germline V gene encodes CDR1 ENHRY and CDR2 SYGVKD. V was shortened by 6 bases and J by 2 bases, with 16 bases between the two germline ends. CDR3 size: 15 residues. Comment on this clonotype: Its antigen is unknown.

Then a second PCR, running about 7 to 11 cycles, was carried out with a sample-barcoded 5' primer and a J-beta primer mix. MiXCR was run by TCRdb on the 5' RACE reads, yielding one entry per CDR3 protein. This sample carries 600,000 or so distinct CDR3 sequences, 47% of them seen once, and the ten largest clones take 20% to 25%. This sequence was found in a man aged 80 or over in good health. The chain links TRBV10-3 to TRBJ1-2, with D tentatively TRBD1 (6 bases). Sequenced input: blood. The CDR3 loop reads CAISVPGERNYGYTF. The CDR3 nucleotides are TGTGCCATCAGCGTGCCAGGGGAGAGAAACTATGGCTACACCTTC.